This T cell receptor beta chain stems from a study of blood T cells in healthy people across ages (dated by TCRdb to the mid-2010s). Study-level background: In model experiments, template switching captured roughly one uniquely barcoded TCR beta cDNA molecule for every two T cells. To track age-related changes in TCR beta repertoire diversity, the study relied on deep sequencing normalized with unique cDNA molecular identifiers. For two donors (one aged 18 to 29 and one aged 80 or older), the study analyzed two additional independent replicas of 1 million unique cDNA reads from the same blood draw. The donors were divided into four age groups: young (average about 15 years), middle-aged (approximately 39), aged (approximately 62) and long-lived (roughly 82). The research as a whole found: Total diversity estimates from one million sequenced T cells were considered lower bounds and underestimates. Since profiling was done on bulk unsorted PBMCs, naive and antigen-experienced compartments could not be conclusively compared. Compared with the aged group, the long-lived group had more naive CD4+ T cells, fewer expanded clones and increased TCR diversity, a pattern suggesting age selection. Observed TCR beta diversity per million T cells fell roughly linearly with age, and a significant reduction was already apparent by age approximately 41. The CMV infection status of donors was not known, potentially confounding age-related changes in expanded clonotypes. A strong correlation was found between observed TCR beta diversity and the percentage of naive T cells measured by flow cytometry.

This clonotype came up a few times. The antigen this receptor binds is unknown. Base qualities are missing; no much larger clone stands one base away. Libraries came from 5' RACE. The run used an Illumina HiSeq 2500. A second PCR of about 7 to 12 cycles was run with a J-beta primer mix and a sample-barcoded 5' primer. A unique molecular identifier was introduced onto each TCR beta cDNA molecule by a template-switch 5' adaptor carrying 12 random nucleotides. Each sample yielded at least 2.5 million CDR3-containing paired-end reads. First-strand cDNA was synthesized from all RNA with the Mint cDNA synthesis kit, primed by a TRBC-specific oligonucleotide. Following uracil-DNA glycosylase treatment, all cDNA underwent a first 18-cycle PCR with the universal primers M1SS and BC2_uni_R. Per the source publication's procedure: Normalization of each sample was performed by random selection of 1 million high-quality reads, each carrying a distinct molecular identifier. Reads with shared molecular identifiers were discarded instead of being binned into consensus sequences. CDR3 identification, clonotype clustering and error correction used MiTCR with a Q25 quality threshold and the strictest error-elimination algorithm. A nonparametric unseen species model with Euler transformation was used to estimate a lower bound on total TCR beta diversity. TCRdb redid the processing of the public reads, applying fastp at Q25 and MiXCR, and retained in-frame beta chains. For every CDR3 protein sequence, its rows merge into one entry that carries the most common genes and DNA. The V and J calls here are based on TCRdb, not the publication. In this sample the table shows 1 million or so distinct CDR3 sequences, under 30% of which occur a single time. Less than 0.75% of the sample comes from the top ten.

The donors were roughly 39 Caucasian individuals from Russia, aged 6 to 90 years, who were systemically healthy. Each donor gave ten milliliters of peripheral blood, collected into EDTA-treated Vacutainer tubes. Ficoll-Paque density-gradient centrifugation was used to isolate PBMCs, with at least 6.5 million per sample. Trizol reagent was used to extract total RNA from PBMCs, with at least 6 micrograms per sample. For every donor, an aliquot of PBMCs went through flow cytometry to measure the percentages of naive CD45RAhigh/CD27high T cells. Clipping removes 6 bases from V and 5 bases from J, with 5 as the unmatched junction base count. From the cysteine up to the phenylalanine, the CDR3 has a length of 15 residues. Of all the DNA, just the CDR3 is kept, 45 bases in frame from base 1. Another study also made use of these data, one on T cells of mothers and their children. Looking at the second paper: Nine systemically healthy Caucasian individuals, comprising three mothers and their six children, were included as donors. cDNA synthesis used all of the extracted RNA, with approximately 1.6 ug of RNA in each 15 ul reaction. In the second PCR, sample barcodes and 2-4 random nucleotides were introduced via the M1S primer. Over 8.5 million TCR beta CDR3 reads were obtained for each mother, and around 2.7 million reads were obtained for each child. Thymic selection similarly shapes TCR recombination output in related and unrelated pairs, with minor effect from inherited differences. Normalized repertoire overlap was always found to be slightly, but never significantly, higher in related mother-child pairs than in unrelated mother-child pairs. With a sensitivity of 90 to 100 clones per million clonotypes, no persistent microchimeric T cell clones were detected. In the study, deep NGS was used to compare the TCR beta repertoires of mothers and children, and features distinguishing related mother-child pairs from unrelated individuals were sought. On average, the children were approximately 11 +/- 4 years old, while the mothers were about 38 +/- 4 years old. After adapter ligation with NEBNext reagents, the libraries were sequenced on Illumina HiSeq 2000 with 100+100 nt paired-end reads. To avoid cross-contamination, the mother libraries and the child libraries were prepared a month apart and sequenced in separate runs. Each donor had between about 450,000 and 2,300,000 distinct TCR beta clonotypes identified. Naive TCR beta clonotypes were estimated from low-frequency clonotypes matched to each donor's FACS-determined naive share, without sorting.

Sequencing was carried out using blood. The receptor chain draws on TRBV12-3 or TRBV12-4 and TRBJ2-1; a stretch of 12 junction bases matches TRBD2. The clonotype originates from a girl aged 2 to 9 in good health. The CDR3 reads CASSRTSGADNEQFF. The sequence in DNA is TGTGCCAGCAGCAGGACTAGCGGGGCGGACAATGAGCAGTTCTTC.